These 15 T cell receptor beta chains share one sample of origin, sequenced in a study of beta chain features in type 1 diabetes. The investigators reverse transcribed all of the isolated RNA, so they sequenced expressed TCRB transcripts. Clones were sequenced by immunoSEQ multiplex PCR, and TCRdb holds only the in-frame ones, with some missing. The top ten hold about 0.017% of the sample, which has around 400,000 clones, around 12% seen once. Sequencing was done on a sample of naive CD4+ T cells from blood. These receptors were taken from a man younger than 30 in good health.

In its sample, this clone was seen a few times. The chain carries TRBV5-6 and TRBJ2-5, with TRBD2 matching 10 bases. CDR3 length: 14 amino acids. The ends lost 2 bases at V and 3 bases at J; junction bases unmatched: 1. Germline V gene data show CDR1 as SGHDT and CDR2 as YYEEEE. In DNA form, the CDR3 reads TGTGCCAGCAGCTTCAGCGGGAGGGAAGAGACCCAGTACTTC. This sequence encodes CASSFSGREETQYF.

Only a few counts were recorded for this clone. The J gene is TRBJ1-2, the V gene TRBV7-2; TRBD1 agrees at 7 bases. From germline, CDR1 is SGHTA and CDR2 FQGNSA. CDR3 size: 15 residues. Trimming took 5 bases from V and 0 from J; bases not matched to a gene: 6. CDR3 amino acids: CASSIRQGANYGYTF. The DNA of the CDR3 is TGTGCCAGCAGCATAAGACAGGGAGCTAACTATGGCTACACCTTC.

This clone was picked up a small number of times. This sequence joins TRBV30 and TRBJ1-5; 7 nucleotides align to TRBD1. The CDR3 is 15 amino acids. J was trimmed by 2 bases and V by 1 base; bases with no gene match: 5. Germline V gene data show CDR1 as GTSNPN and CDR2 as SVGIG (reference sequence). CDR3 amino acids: CAWSAEQGGNQPQHF. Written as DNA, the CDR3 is TGTGCCTGGAGTGCCGAGCAGGGGGGCAATCAGCCCCAGCATTTT.

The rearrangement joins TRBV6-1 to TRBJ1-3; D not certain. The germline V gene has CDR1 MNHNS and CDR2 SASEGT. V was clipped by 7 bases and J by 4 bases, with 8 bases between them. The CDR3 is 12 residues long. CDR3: CASTPLGNTIYF. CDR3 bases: TGTGCCAGCACTCCTCTGGGAAACACCATATATTTT.

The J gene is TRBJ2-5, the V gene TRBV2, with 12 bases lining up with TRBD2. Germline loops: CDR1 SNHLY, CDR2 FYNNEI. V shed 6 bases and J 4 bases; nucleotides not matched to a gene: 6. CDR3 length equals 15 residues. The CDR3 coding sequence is TGTGCCAGCAGCGTACTAGCGGGGGGCCCAGAGACCCAGTACTTC. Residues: CASSVLAGGPETQYF.

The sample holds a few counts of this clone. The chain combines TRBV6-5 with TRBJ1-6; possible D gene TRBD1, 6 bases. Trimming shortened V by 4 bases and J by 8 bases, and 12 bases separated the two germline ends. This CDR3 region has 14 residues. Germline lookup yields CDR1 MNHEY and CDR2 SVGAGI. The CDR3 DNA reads TGTGCCAGCAGTTCACCGGGACAAGATTCACCCCTCCACTTT. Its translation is CASSSPGQDSPLHF.

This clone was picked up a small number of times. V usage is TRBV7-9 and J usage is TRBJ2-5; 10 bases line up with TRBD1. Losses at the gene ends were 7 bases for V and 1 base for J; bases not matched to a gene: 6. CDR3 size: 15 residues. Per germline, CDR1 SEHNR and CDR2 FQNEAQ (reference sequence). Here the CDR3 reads CASNPGQGSQETQYF. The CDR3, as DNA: TGTGCCAGCAACCCGGGACAGGGGAGCCAAGAGACCCAGTACTTC.

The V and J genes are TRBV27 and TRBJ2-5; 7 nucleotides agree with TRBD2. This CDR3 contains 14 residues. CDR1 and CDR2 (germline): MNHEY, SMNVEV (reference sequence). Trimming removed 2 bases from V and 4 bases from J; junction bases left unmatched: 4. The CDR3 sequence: CASSLLRGVETQYF. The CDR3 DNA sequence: TGTGCCAGCAGTTTACTTCGGGGGGTAGAGACCCAGTACTTC.

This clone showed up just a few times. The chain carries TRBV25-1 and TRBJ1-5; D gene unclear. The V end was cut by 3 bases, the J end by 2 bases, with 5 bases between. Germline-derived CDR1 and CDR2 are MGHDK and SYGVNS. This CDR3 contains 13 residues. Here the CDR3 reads CASSEAGNQPQHF. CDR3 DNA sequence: TGTGCCAGCAGTGAGGCGGGCAATCAGCCCCAGCATTTT.

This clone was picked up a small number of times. CDR3: CASSLAGESYNEQFF. The DNA of the CDR3 is TGTGCCAGTAGCCTAGCGGGAGAATCCTACAATGAGCAGTTCTTC. The rearrangement joins TRBV19 to TRBJ2-1; 10 bases align to TRBD2. Per germline, CDR1 LNHDA and CDR2 SQIVND (reference sequence). After removal of 6 bases from V and 1 base from J, the junction contained 3 bases not matched to a gene. There are 15 residues in the CDR3. Full variable domain (outside the CDR3, taken from reference TRBV19 and TRBJ2-1): DGGITQSPKYLFRKEGQNVTLSCEQNLNHDAMYWYRQDPGQGLRLIYYSQIVNDFQKGDIAEGYSVSREKKESFPLTVTSAQKNPTAFYLCASSLAGESYNEQFFGPGTRLTVL.

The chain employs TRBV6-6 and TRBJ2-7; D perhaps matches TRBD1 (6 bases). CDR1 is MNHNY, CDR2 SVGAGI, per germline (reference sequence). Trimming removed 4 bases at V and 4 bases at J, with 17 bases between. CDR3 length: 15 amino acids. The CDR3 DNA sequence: TGTGCCAGCAGTTCCCCAGGCAGGGGAACATACGAGCAGTACTTC. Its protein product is CASSSPGRGTYEQYF.

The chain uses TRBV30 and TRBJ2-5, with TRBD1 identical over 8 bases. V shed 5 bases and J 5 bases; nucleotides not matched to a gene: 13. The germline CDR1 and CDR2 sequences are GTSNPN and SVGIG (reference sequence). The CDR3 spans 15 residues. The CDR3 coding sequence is TGTGCCTGGTCGACTGGACAGGGACGGGGCGAGACCCAGTACTTC. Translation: CAWSTGQGRGETQYF.

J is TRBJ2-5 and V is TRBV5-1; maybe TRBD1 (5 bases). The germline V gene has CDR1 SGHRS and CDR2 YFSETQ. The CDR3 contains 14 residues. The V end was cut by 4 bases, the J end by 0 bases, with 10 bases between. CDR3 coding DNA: TGCGCCAGCAGCATAGGGGTAAACCAAGAGACCCAGTACTTC. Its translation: CASSIGVNQETQYF.

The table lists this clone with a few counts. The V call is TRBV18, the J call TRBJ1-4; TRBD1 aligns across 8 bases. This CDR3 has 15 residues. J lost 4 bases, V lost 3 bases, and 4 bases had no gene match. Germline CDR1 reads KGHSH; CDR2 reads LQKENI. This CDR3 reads CASSPSTGVNEKLFF. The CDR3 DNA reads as TGTGCCAGCTCACCTTCGACAGGGGTTAATGAAAAACTGTTTTTT. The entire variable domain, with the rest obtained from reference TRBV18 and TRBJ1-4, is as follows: NAGVMQNPRHLVRRRGQEARLRCSPMKGHSHVYWYRQLPEEGLKFMVYLQKENIIDESGMPKERFSAEFPKEGPSILRIQQVVRGDSAAYFCASSPSTGVNEKLFFGSGTQLSVL.

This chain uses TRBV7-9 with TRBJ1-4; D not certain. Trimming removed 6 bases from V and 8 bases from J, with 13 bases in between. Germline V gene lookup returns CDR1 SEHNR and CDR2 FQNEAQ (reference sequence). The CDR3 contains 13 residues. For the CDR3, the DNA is TGTGCCAGCAGGGGCCCAACTGAAGAAAAACTGTTTTTT. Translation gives CASRGPTEEKLFF.